This TCR beta chain originates from a study of radiation and T cells in renal cell carcinoma (dated by TCRdb to 2018 to 2021). About the full investigation: The samples were obtained from a clinical trial, where primary renal cell carcinomas were treated with 15 Gy stereotactic body radiation therapy and then removed by nephrectomy 4 weeks afterward. A total of some 55 samples underwent TCR beta sequencing, made up of some 26 tumors and about 27 peripheral blood samples. Across all 50 or so samples, several million unique CDR3 nucleotide sequences, encoding around 2.4 million unique CDR3 amino acid sequences, were identified. What the research found in general, with its limitations: Top tumor clonotypes rose in blood from baseline to 2 weeks post-radiation, then contracted by 4 weeks, suggesting transient expansion of tumor-resident clones. Dynamics of the blood repertoire were not tracked past 4 weeks after treatment. Because pretreatment tumor biopsies were not available, the study could not determine whether clonotypes were already present within the tumor at baseline. The single-armed trial design could not address effects of radiation dose or scheduling on the TCR repertoire.

Comment on this clone: The antigen this receptor binds is unknown. Base qualities are missing; no much larger clone stands one base away.

The label giving this sample's time point can be read as: blood 2 weeks post-SBRT. The meaning of the sample's treatment or condition label: 15 Gy SBRT to primary tumor, nephrectomy 4 weeks later. Serial peripheral blood from radiation-treated patients was sampled at baseline, 2 weeks and 4 weeks after SBRT to track tumor-enriched clonotypes. Every patient's renal cell carcinoma showed clear cell pathology. Genomic DNA for TCR sequencing was prepared using the QIAamp DNA Blood Mini Kit (Qiagen). Samples were included in the analyses only if all quality control checks were passed. Following the manufacturer's recommendations, the immunoSEQ kit was used to generate TCR beta libraries from genomic DNA. Library preparation used a first multiplex PCR with proprietary primers, then a second PCR adding unique barcodes, with bead cleanups after each round. Each sample batch included a kit-provided positive control reaction and a negative control reaction. The final libraries were assessed on an Agilent 4200 TapeStation D1000 ScreenTape, pooled by volume, and quantified by qPCR. Sequencing ran on an Illumina NextSeq500 with a MidOutput 150-cycle cartridge, using 156 Read1 and 15 Index1 cycles with kit custom primers. The pooled library was loaded at 0.95 to 1 pM, with an approximately 19% PhiX control spiked in. In the original analysis: The vendor-processed data were analyzed in R, and a clonotype was defined as all T cells that share the same CDR3 nucleotide sequence. In the clone abundance analyses, frequencies were normalized to the 10,000 most abundant clones in each sample. Public T cell clones, which averaged fewer than five per sample, were removed prior to analysis. A difference in abundance of at least 32-fold between compartments was used to define tumor-enriched and baseline blood-enriched clonotypes. Clonotypes expanded or contracted between blood time points were identified with a beta-binomial differential abundance model. Tumor-blood repertoire similarity was measured with the Baroni-Urbani and Buser coefficient, and groups were compared using two-tailed Wilcoxon tests in R. In its TCRdb copy, this immuneACCESS table keeps in-frame sequences only and misses some clones. Where compared with another copy, unresolved V genes explain less than half of these, and the others have no known cause. The V and J calls and the clone size are those of that table, but D and trimming were determined from the DNA. Present in this sample are around 26,000 clones, roughly 80% of which were seen just once. Approximately 33% of the sample is in the top ten clones.

The trim is 0 bases for V and 7 bases for J, with a gap of 12 bases between the germline ends. CDR1 SQVTM and CDR2 ANQGSEA are derived from the germline V gene. The CDR3 holds 13 amino acids from the cysteine to the phenylalanine. The sequence is cut down to CDR3 DNA, 39 bases in frame from base 1. Recombination connected TRBV29-1 to TRBJ1-2; the D region possibly corresponds to TRBD1 (5 bases align). The source material was blood, sampled from a patient whose treatment included radiotherapy and nephrectomy. This receptor was obtained from a man aged 55-75 years with renal cell carcinoma. The CDR3 reads CSVEDRRRVGYTF. The DNA sequence is as follows: TGCAGCGTTGAAGATCGGCGCAGGGTTGGCTACACCTTC.